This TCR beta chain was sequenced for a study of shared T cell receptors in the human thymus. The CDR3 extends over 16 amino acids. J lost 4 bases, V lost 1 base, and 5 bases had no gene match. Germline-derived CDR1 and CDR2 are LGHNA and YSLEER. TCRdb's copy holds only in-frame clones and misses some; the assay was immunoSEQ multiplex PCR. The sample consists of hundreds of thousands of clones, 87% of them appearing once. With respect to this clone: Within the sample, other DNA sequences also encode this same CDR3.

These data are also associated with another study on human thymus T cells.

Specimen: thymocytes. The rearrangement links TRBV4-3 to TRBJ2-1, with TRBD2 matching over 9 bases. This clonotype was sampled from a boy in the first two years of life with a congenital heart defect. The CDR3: CASSQVGAGGYNEQFF. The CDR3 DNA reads TGCGCCAGCAGCCAAGTGGGAGCGGGAGGATACAATGAGCAGTTCTTC.